The 14 T cell receptor beta chains presented below share a single source sample, sequenced in a study of technical replicates of blood from a handful of donors. The protocol was immunoSEQ multiplex PCR, while the TCRdb copy is restricted to in-frame clones and leaves out a portion. The table shows tens of thousands of clones, with just over 95% occurring only once. The sequencing input was T cells isolated from PBMCs. The receptors were gathered from a human donor in good health.

The chain is built from TRBV25-1 and TRBJ2-5, with 9 bases lining up with TRBD2. Germline V CDR1 and CDR2: MGHDK, SYGVNS. J lost 6 bases, V lost 1 base, and 3 bases had no gene match. The CDR3 is 14 amino acids. DNA for the CDR3: TGTGCCAGCAGTGAATCTGGACTAGCGCAGACCCAGTACTTC. This sequence encodes CASSESGLAQTQYF.

V gene TRBV2 combines with J gene TRBJ2-1, with D perhaps TRBD1 (6 bases). Germline-derived CDR1 and CDR2 are SNHLY and FYNNEI. Trimming pared 4 bases from V and 4 bases from J, leaving 8 bases between. The CDR3 consists of 13 residues. CDR3 nucleotides: TGTGCCAGCAGTGGTAGGGGGTACAATGAGCAGTTCTTC. Translation: CASSGRGYNEQFF.

This chain connects TRBV27 to TRBJ2-1; the match to TRBD1 covers 7 bases. CDR1 and CDR2 from the germline V gene are MNHEY and SMNVEV (reference sequence). V was clipped by 10 bases and J by 3 bases; unmatched bases: 12. CDR3 length: 15 amino acids. The CDR3 nucleotides are TGTGCCACCCAGTTTGGGCAGGGGGTCTACAATGAGCAGTTCTTC. Protein product: CATQFGQGVYNEQFF.

The chain uses TRBV6-6 and TRBJ1-4, with TRBD1 as a possible D gene (5 bases). The CDR3 covers 14 residues. Germline V CDR1 and CDR2: MNHNY, SVGAGI (reference sequence). With 6 bases removed from V and 8 bases from J, the gap between germline ends came to 16 bases. The CDR3 nucleotides are TGTGCCAGCAGGGCAGGGTGGGTGAAGGAAAAACTGTTTTTT. This translates into CASRAGWVKEKLFF.

This clone was seen only once. This sequence joins TRBV27 and TRBJ2-1, with TRBD1 matching 8 bases. The V gene end was trimmed by 2 bases and the J gene end by 2 bases; junction bases not matched to a gene: 5. Germline CDR1 reads MNHEY; CDR2 reads SMNVEV (reference sequence). The CDR3 loop spans 16 amino acids. The CDR3 DNA is TGTGCCAGCAGTTTAAGTAGGGACAGGCCCTACAATGAGCAGTTCTTC. It translates to CASSLSRDRPYNEQFF.

The chain carries TRBV7-6 and TRBJ2-7; unclear D gene. Germline CDR1 reads SGHVS; CDR2 reads FNYEAQ. This CDR3 is 13 amino acids long. Trimming took 3 bases from V and 7 from J, leaving 13 bases between them. CDR3 sequence reads: CASSFSSEREQYF. CDR3 DNA: TGTGCCAGCAGCTTCTCGTCCGAGAGGGAGCAGTACTTC.

A note on this clone: Its ends do not fully match the called genes, so a read error is possible. This chain joins TRBV29-1 and TRBJ2-6; D not resolved. The CDR3 has 14 residues. The V gene's germline CDR1 is SQVTM and CDR2 ANQGSEA. The chain's CDR3 is CSVYSLSEANVLTF. The DNA of the CDR3 is TGCAGCGTTTATAGCCTTTCTGAGGCCAACGTCCTGACTTTC. Filled out from reference TRBV29-1 and TRBJ2-6, the complete variable domain reads SAVISQKPSRDICQRGTSLTIQCQVDSQVTMMFWYRQQPGQSLTLIATANQGSEATYESGFVIDKFPISRPNLTFSTLTVSNMSPEDSSIYLCSVYSLSEANVLTFGAGSRLTVL.

This chain links TRBV4-2 with TRBJ2-3; no definite D call. Germline V gene lookup returns CDR1 LGHNA and CDR2 YNFKEQ. The CDR3 sequence is 18 residues long. The V end was cut by 0 bases, the J end by 4 bases, with 20 bases between. CDR3 sequence: CASSQDREADWQSDTQYF. CDR3 coding DNA: TGTGCCAGCAGCCAAGATCGAGAGGCAGACTGGCAATCAGATACGCAGTATTTT.

The table lists this clone with a count of one. The J gene is TRBJ2-7, the V gene TRBV19; TRBD2 matches 12 bases. With 0 bases clipped from V and 7 bases from J, the junction kept 7 bases outside the gene matches. CDR1 and CDR2 (germline): LNHDA, SQIVND (reference sequence). CDR3 size: 16 residues. The CDR3 region has the DNA TGTGCCAGTAGTATAGAATTGGGCGGACTAGCGGGAGAGCAGTACTTC. It codes for CASSIELGGLAGEQYF.

This rearrangement joins TRBV19 to TRBJ2-1, with TRBD1 as a possible D gene (6 bases). Trimming took 5 bases from V and 9 from J, leaving 11 bases between them. Germline V CDR1 and CDR2: LNHDA, SQIVND (reference sequence). CDR3 length: 12 residues. DNA of the CDR3: TGTGCCAGTAGTCCGACGACAGGTGAGCAGTTCTTC. This encodes CASSPTTGEQFF.

V and J are TRBV27 and TRBJ2-1, with 16 bases that match TRBD2. Germline CDR1 reads MNHEY; CDR2 reads SMNVEV (reference sequence). The CDR3 length is 18 residues. J gave up 2 bases and V 6 bases, and 7 bases lay outside the gene matches. The CDR3 sequence: CASRGLAGGRKAYNEQFF. CDR3 in DNA: TGTGCCAGCAGGGGACTAGCGGGGGGGCGGAAAGCCTACAATGAGCAGTTCTTC.

V usage is TRBV5-4 and J usage is TRBJ2-5; the D is unclear. CDR3 length: 13 amino acids. V dropped 0 bases and J dropped 2 bases, with 5 bases sitting between them. CDR1 and CDR2 from the germline V gene are SGHNT and YYREEE (reference sequence). The CDR3 coding sequence is TGTGCCAGCAGCTTGGTCCCGCAAGAGACCCAGTACTTC. Translation gives CASSLVPQETQYF. Full variable domain (outside the CDR3, taken from reference TRBV5-4 and TRBJ2-5): ETGVTQSPTHLIKTRGQQVTLRCSSQSGHNTVSWYQQALGQGPQFIFQYYREEENGRGNFPPRFSGLQFPNYSSELNVNALELDDSALYLCASSLVPQETQYFGPGTRLLVL.

The chain uses TRBV4-1 and TRBJ2-1; TRBD2 might be the D (5 bases). The CDR3 runs to 15 residues. Trimming cost V 3 bases and J 8 bases, with 17 bases left between them. CDR1 MGHRA and CDR2 YSYEKL come from the germline V gene. CDR3 protein: CASSHPGKKTDEQFF. The CDR3 region has the DNA TGCGCCAGCAGCCACCCGGGGAAGAAGACGGATGAGCAGTTCTTC.

The chain recombines TRBV9 with TRBJ2-1; TRBD1 aligns across 9 bases. This CDR3 has 14 residues. CDR1 is SGDLS and CDR2 is YYNGEE in the germline V gene. Losses at the gene ends were 0 bases for V and 10 bases for J; bases not matched to a gene: 5. CDR3: CASSVGDRVGEQFF. The CDR3 nucleotides are TGTGCCAGCAGCGTAGGGGACAGGGTAGGGGAGCAGTTCTTC.